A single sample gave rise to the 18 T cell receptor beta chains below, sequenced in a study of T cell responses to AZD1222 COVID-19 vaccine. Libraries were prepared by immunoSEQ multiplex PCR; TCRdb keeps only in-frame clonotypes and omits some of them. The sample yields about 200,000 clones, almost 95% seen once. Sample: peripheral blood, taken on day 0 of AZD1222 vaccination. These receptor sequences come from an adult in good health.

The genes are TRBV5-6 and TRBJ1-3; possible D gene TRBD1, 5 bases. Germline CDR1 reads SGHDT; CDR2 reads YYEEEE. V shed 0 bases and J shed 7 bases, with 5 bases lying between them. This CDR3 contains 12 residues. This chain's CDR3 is CASSLGGNTIYF. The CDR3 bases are TGTGCCAGCAGCTTGGGGGGGAACACCATATATTTT.

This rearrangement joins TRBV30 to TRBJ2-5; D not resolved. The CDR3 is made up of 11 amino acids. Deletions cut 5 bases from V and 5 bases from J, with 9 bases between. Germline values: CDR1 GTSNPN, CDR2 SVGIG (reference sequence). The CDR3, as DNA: TGTGCCTGGGCCGTCGGGGAGACCCAGTACTTC. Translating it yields CAWAVGETQYF.

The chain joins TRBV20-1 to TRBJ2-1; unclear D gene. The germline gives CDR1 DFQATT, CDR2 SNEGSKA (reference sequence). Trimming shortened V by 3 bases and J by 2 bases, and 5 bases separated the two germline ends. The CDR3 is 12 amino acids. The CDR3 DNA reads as TGCAGTGCTAGTTTAGCCTACAATGAGCAGTTCTTC. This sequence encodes CSASLAYNEQFF.

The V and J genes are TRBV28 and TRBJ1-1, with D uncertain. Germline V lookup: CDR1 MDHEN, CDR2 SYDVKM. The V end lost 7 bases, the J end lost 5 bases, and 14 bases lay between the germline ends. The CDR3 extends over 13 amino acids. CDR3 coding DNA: TGTGCCAGCAACTCGGGTCAAGGGACTGAAGCTTTCTTT. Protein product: CASNSGQGTEAFF. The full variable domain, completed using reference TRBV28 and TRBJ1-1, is DVKVTQSSRYLVKRTGEKVFLECVQDMDHENMFWYRQDPGLGLRLIYFSYDVKMKEKGDIPEGYSVSREKKERFSLILESASTNQTSMYLCASNSGQGTEAFFGQGTRLTVV.

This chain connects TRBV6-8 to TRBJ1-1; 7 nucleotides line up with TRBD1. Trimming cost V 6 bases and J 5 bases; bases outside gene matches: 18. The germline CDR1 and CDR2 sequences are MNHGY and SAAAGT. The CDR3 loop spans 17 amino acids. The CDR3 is CASSHPRGLVSGTEAFF. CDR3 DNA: TGTGCCAGCAGCCACCCAAGGGGGCTGGTTAGTGGTACTGAAGCTTTCTTT.

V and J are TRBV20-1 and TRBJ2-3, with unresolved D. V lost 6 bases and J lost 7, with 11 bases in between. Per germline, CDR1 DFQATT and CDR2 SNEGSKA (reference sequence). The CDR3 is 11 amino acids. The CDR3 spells CSALVEYTQYF. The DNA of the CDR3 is TGCAGTGCCTTGGTGGAGTATACGCAGTATTTT.

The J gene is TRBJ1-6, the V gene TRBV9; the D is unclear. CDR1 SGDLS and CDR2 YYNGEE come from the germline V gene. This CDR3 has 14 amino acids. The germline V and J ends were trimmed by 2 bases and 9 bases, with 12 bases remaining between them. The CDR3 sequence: CASSVKVGGSPLHF. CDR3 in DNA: TGTGCCAGCAGCGTGAAGGTTGGTGGTTCACCCCTCCACTTT.

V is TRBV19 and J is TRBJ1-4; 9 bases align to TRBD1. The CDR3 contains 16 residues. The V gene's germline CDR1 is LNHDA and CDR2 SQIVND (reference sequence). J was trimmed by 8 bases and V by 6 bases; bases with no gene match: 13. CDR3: CASRSTGGAAGEKLFF. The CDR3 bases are TGTGCCAGTAGGTCTACAGGGGGCGCAGCGGGGGAAAAACTGTTTTTT.

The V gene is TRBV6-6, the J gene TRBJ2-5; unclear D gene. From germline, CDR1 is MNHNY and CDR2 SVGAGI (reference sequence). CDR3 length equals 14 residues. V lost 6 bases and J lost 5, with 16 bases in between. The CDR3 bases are TGTGCCAGCAGGCCACGCGGCTTGGGGGAGACCCAGTACTTC. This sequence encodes CASRPRGLGETQYF.

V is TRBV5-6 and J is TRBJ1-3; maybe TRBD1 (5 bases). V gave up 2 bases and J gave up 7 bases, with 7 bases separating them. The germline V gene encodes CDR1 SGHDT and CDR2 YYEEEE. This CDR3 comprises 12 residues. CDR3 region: CASSFAGNTIYF. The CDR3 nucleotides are TGTGCCAGCAGCTTTGCAGGGAACACCATATATTTT.

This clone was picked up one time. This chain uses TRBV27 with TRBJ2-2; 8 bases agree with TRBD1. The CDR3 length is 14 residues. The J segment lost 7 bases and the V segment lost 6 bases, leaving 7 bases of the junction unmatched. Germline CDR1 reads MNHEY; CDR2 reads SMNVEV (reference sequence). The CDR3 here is CASRRTGQVGELFF. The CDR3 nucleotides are TGTGCCAGCAGGCGGACAGGGCAGGTCGGGGAGCTGTTTTTT.

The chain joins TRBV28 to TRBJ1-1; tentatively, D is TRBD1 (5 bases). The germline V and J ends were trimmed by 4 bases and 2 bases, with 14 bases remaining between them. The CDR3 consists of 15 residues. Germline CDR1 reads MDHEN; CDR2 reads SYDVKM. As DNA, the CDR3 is TGTGCCAGCAGTTCCCAGGGACGGACTAACACTGAAGCTTTCTTT. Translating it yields CASSSQGRTNTEAFF.

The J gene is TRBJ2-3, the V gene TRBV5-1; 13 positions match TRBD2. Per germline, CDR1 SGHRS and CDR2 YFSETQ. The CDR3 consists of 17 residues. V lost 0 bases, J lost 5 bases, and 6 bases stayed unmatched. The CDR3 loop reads CASSLVTSGGAGDTQYF. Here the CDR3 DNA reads TGCGCCAGCAGCTTGGTCACTAGCGGGGGGGCCGGAGATACGCAGTATTTT. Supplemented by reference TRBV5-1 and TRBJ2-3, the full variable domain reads KAGVTQTPRYLIKTRGQQVTLSCSPISGHRSVSWYQQTPGQGLQFLFEYFSETQRNKGNFPGRFSGRQFSNSRSEMNVSTLELGDSALYLCASSLVTSGGAGDTQYFGPGTRLTVL.

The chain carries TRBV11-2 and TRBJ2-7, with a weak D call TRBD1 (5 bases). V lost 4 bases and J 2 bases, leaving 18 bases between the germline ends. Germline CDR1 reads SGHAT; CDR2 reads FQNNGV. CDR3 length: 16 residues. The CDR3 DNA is TGTGCCAGCAGCTCAAGCTTTTACAGGTCCCCCTACGAGCAGTACTTC. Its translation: CASSSSFYRSPYEQYF.

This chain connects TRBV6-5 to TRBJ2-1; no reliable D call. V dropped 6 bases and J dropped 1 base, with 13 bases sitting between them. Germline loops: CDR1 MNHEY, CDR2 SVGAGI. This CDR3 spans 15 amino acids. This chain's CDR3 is CASRHTTPSYNEQFF. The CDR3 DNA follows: TGTGCCAGCAGGCACACAACTCCTTCCTACAATGAGCAGTTCTTC.

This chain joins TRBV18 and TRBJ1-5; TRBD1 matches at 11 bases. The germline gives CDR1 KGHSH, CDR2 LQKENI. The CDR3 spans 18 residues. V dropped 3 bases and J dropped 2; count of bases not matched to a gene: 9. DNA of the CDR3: TGTGCCAGCTCACCGGGACAGGGGGTGGTTCGGGGCAATCAGCCCCAGCATTTT. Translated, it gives CASSPGQGVVRGNQPQHF.

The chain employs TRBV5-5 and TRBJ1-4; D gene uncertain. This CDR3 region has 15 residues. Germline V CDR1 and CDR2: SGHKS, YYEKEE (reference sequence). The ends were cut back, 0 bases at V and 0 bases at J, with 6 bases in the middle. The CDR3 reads CASSLASATNEKLFF. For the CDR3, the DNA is TGTGCCAGCAGCTTGGCCAGTGCAACTAATGAAAAACTGTTTTTT. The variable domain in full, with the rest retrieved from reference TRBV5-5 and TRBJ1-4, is DAGVTQSPTHLIKTRGQQVTLRCSPISGHKSVSWYQQVLGQGPQFIFQYYEKEERGRGNFPDRFSARQFPNYSSELNVNALLLGDSALYLCASSLASATNEKLFFGSGTQLSVL.

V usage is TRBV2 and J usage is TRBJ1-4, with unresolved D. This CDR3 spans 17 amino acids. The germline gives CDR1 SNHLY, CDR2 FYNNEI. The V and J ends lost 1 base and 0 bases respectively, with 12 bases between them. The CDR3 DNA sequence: TGTGCCAGCAGTGAAGGAGGATTCCTTGCAACTAATGAAAAACTGTTTTTT. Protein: CASSEGGFLATNEKLFF.